Following are 25 T cell receptor beta chains from one sample sequenced in a study of cytomegalovirus exposure and HLA in healthy donors (dated by TCRdb to about 2017). Receptor libraries were prepared by the immunoSEQ multiplex PCR assay. For the multiplex PCR, a mixture combining 60 forward primers for TCR Vbeta segments and 13 reverse primers for TCR Jbeta segments was used. TCRdb holds this immuneACCESS table with in-frame rearrangements only. Some clones are missing; in checked studies, unresolved V genes explain under half, and the rest has no known cause. Recorded for this sample are hundreds of thousands of clones; roughly 85% of them occurred a single time. 1.5% to 2% of the sample comes from the top ten. Sequencing input: PBMCs. The receptors were sampled from a male donor in good health and CMV-seronegative.

The rearrangement uses TRBV2 and TRBJ1-1, with 8 bases identical to TRBD1. Trimming removed 8 bases from V and 3 bases from J; junction bases left unmatched: 8. Germline-derived CDR1 and CDR2 are SNHLY and FYNNEI. There are 14 residues in the CDR3. The CDR3 bases are TGTGCCAGCGACAGGGGTGAGGGGTACACTGAAGCTTTCTTT. The encoded protein is CASDRGEGYTEAFF.

The gene calls are TRBV27 and TRBJ2-5, with a weak D call TRBD1 (7 bases). The end of the DNA is better explained by TRBJ2-7, so the J call may be wrong. Germline CDR1 MNHEY, CDR2 SMNVEV (reference sequence). CDR3 length: 12 residues. The CDR3 region is CASSRGTDEQYF. CDR3 bases: TGTGCCAGCAGTCGGGGGACAGACGAGCAGTACTTC.

Concerning this clone: Different DNA sequences within this sample yield the same CDR3. This chain links TRBV7-2 with TRBJ2-5, with 8 bases matching TRBD1. With V trimmed by 1 base and J by 3 bases, 1 base remained unmatched. The CDR3 runs to 14 residues. Germline assignment: CDR1 SGHTA and CDR2 FQGNSA. The CDR3 loop reads CASSLGQGKETQYF. The CDR3 nucleotides are TGTGCCAGCAGCTTAGGACAGGGGAAAGAGACCCAGTACTTC.

This clone occurred once. The chain couples TRBV27 to TRBJ2-5, with a possible D match to TRBD2 (6 bases). V shed 4 bases and J shed 8 bases, with 8 bases lying between them. Germline V gene lookup returns CDR1 MNHEY and CDR2 SMNVEV (reference sequence). The CDR3 sequence is 11 residues long. CDR3 in DNA: TGTGCCAGCAGTTCAGGACTAACCCAGTACTTC. Translating it yields CASSSGLTQYF.

The rearrangement links TRBV27 to TRBJ2-3, with D possibly matching TRBD2 (6 bases). The germline gives CDR1 MNHEY, CDR2 SMNVEV (reference sequence). The ends were cut back, 3 bases at V and 5 bases at J, with 12 bases in the middle. This CDR3 region has 14 residues. CDR3 region: CASSFGGAGDTQYF. The CDR3 DNA follows: TGTGCCAGCAGTTTTGGAGGGGCGGGAGATACGCAGTATTTT.

In its sample, this clone was seen a few times. The same CDR3 can be traced to other DNA sequences in this sample. The gene calls are TRBV9 and TRBJ2-5; TRBD2 matches at 8 bases. Trimming took 0 bases from V and 4 from J; bases not matched to a gene: 5. This CDR3 is built from 15 residues. Germline V gene sequence: CDR1 SGDLS, CDR2 YYNGEE. The CDR3: CASSVGAGGPETQYF. Here the CDR3 DNA reads TGTGCCAGCAGCGTAGGTGCGGGGGGCCCAGAGACCCAGTACTTC.

The chain recombines TRBV7-9 with TRBJ1-1; 8 bases match TRBD1. V lost 6 bases to trimming and J lost 4 bases; unmatched junction nucleotides: 7. The CDR3 length is 14 residues. Germline CDR1 SEHNR, CDR2 FQNEAQ (reference sequence). CDR3: CASRQGQGSTEAFF. The DNA of the CDR3 is TGTGCCAGCAGGCAAGGACAGGGTTCCACTGAAGCTTTCTTT.

The chain carries TRBV30 and TRBJ2-1; 7 nucleotides agree with TRBD1. V shed 3 bases and J 2 bases; nucleotides not matched to a gene: 4. This CDR3 is 14 amino acids long. The germline V gene has CDR1 GTSNPN and CDR2 SVGIG (reference sequence). DNA for the CDR3: TGTGCCTGGAGGGGGGACAGAGCCTACAATGAGCAGTTCTTC. It is translated as CAWRGDRAYNEQFF.

This chain uses TRBV7-2 with TRBJ2-3; D is unclear. This CDR3 region has 13 residues. The germline V gene has CDR1 SGHTA and CDR2 FQGNSA. Trimming took 1 base from V and 7 from J, leaving 9 bases between them. The CDR3 protein is CASSLGQAYTQYF. The CDR3 nucleotides are TGTGCCAGCAGCTTAGGGCAGGCGTATACGCAGTATTTT.

CDR3 residues: CASSYSPGLNTIYF. The CDR3 coding sequence is TGTGCCAGCAGTTACAGCCCAGGGCTAAACACCATATATTTT. The chain is built from TRBV6-5 and TRBJ1-3; tentative D call: TRBD1 (5 bases). This CDR3 spans 14 amino acids. Deletions cut 2 bases from V and 6 bases from J, with 11 bases between. The germline V gene encodes CDR1 MNHEY and CDR2 SVGAGI.

The rearrangement uses TRBV19 and TRBJ1-2, with D hard to call. This CDR3 has 12 residues. From germline, CDR1 is LNHDA and CDR2 SQIVND (reference sequence). V was clipped by 10 bases and J by 3 bases, with 12 bases between them. CDR3 in amino acids: CATLGQHYGYTF. The CDR3 DNA is TGTGCCACCCTGGGCCAGCACTATGGCTACACCTTC.

This chain joins TRBV7-6 and TRBJ2-3; 10 nucleotides agree with TRBD1. Trimming at V came to 4 bases and at J to 1 base, leaving 8 bases not matched to a gene. The CDR3 is 17 amino acids. Germline V gene lookup returns CDR1 SGHVS and CDR2 FNYEAQ. CDR3 sequence: CASSSRPGTGGTDTQYF. The CDR3 nucleotides are TGTGCCAGCAGCTCAAGACCCGGGACAGGGGGCACAGATACGCAGTATTTT.

As to this clone: At one of its ends the junction is not consistent with the germline gene, which may arise from a read error. V usage is TRBV27 and J usage is TRBJ1-2; possible D gene TRBD1, 5 bases. Germline V gene sequence: CDR1 MNHEY, CDR2 SMNVEV (reference sequence). CDR3 length equals 12 residues. CDR3 loop: CASRDSLYGCTF. The CDR3 DNA reads as TGTGCCAGCCGCGACAGCCTCTATGGCTGCACCTTC.

The chain links TRBV27 to TRBJ2-2; no firm D call. With 5 bases removed from V and 4 bases from J, the gap between germline ends came to 17 bases. Per the germline V gene, CDR1 is MNHEY and CDR2 is SMNVEV (reference sequence). This CDR3 spans 16 amino acids. CDR3 DNA: TGTGCCAGCAGTACCCTCGTTGCTAGTGGCACCGGGGAGCTGTTTTTT. Protein sequence: CASSTLVASGTGELFF.

This clone was recorded only once. V and J are TRBV6-1 and TRBJ2-2, with a weak D call TRBD1 (5 bases). The CDR3 runs 16 residues. Trimming took off 1 base at V and 5 bases at J, with 14 bases between the two ends. Germline V gene data show CDR1 as MNHNS and CDR2 as SASEGT. The CDR3 sequence: CASSEVGQGGTGELFF. The CDR3 DNA follows: TGTGCCAGCAGTGAAGTGGGGCAGGGTGGGACCGGGGAGCTGTTTTTT.

The CDR3 sequence: CATSRRTAWYSKGYTF. The CDR3 DNA follows: TGTGCCACCAGCAGAAGGACAGCCTGGTATTCTAAAGGCTACACCTTC. The chain uses TRBV15 and TRBJ1-2, with a weak D call TRBD1 (6 bases). The V gene lost 2 bases and the J gene lost 8 bases, with 21 bases spanning the gap. This CDR3 has 16 residues. Germline V lookup: CDR1 LNHNV, CDR2 YYDKDF (reference sequence).

The J gene is TRBJ2-3, the V gene TRBV7-3; tentative D call: TRBD2 (6 bases). The V end was cut by 3 bases, the J end by 5 bases, with 9 bases between. The CDR3 is 13 amino acids. In germline, CDR1 is SGHTA, CDR2 FQGTGA. DNA of the CDR3: TGTGCCAGCAGCTTGGGAGCGGGAGATACGCAGTATTTT. Its protein product is CASSLGAGDTQYF.

This chain connects TRBV27 to TRBJ2-7; 10 bases match TRBD1. J was trimmed by 6 bases and V by 8 bases; bases with no gene match: 7. In germline, CDR1 is MNHEY, CDR2 SMNVEV (reference sequence). CDR3 size: 13 residues. CDR3 coding DNA: TGTGCCAGCGCCCGGGACAGGGGTAGCGAGCAGTACTTC. Translated: CASARDRGSEQYF.

The V gene is TRBV19, the J gene TRBJ2-1, with a possible D match to TRBD1 (5 bases). Deletions cut 4 bases from V and 2 bases from J, with 15 bases between. CDR3 length equals 16 residues. CDR1 LNHDA and CDR2 SQIVND come from the germline V gene (reference sequence). DNA of the CDR3: TGTGCCAGTAGTAGTCAGTCAGGGCCGACCTACAATGAGCAGTTCTTC. This sequence encodes CASSSQSGPTYNEQFF.

This rearrangement joins TRBV28 to TRBJ1-5, with D possibly being TRBD1 (5 bases). Germline CDR1 reads MDHEN; CDR2 reads SYDVKM. The CDR3 is made up of 18 amino acids. The V end lost 1 base, the J end lost 6 bases, and 22 bases lay between the germline ends. CDR3 loop: CASSLFGGAGVGSQPQHF. The DNA for the CDR3 is TGTGCCAGCAGTTTATTCGGGGGTGCGGGGGTCGGGTCTCAGCCCCAGCATTTT.

In this sample, this clone turned up a few times. The chain couples TRBV28 to TRBJ1-2; D call uncertain. Trimming shortened V by 2 bases and J by 8 bases, and 12 bases separated the two germline ends. CDR1 and CDR2 (germline): MDHEN, SYDVKM. The CDR3 runs to 13 residues. The DNA for the CDR3 is TGTGCCAGCAGTTTACTAGGCGAAGTGGGCTACACCTTC. This translates into CASSLLGEVGYTF.

This chain uses TRBV9 with TRBJ2-2; TRBD1 matches 7 bases. This CDR3 spans 15 amino acids. The germline gives CDR1 SGDLS, CDR2 YYNGEE. V dropped 2 bases and J dropped 0; count of bases not matched to a gene: 1. CDR3 nucleotides: TGTGCCAGCAGCGTCACAGGGGCGAACACCGGGGAGCTGTTTTTT. It codes for CASSVTGANTGELFF.

This clone appeared a few times. This chain connects TRBV7-9 to TRBJ2-7; maybe TRBD1 (6 bases). The CDR3 sequence is 14 residues long. Germline V gene sequence: CDR1 SEHNR, CDR2 FQNEAQ (reference sequence). Trimming removed 5 bases at V and 2 bases at J, with 13 bases between. As DNA, the CDR3 is TGTGCCAGCAGCCCAAGGGACAAGACCTACGAGCAGTACTTC. Its protein is CASSPRDKTYEQYF.

This clone has more than one count but fewer than ten. In nucleotides, the CDR3 is TGTGCCAGCAGCCGGGATGGACGAGAAAATGAAAAACTGTTTTTT. Its protein is CASSRDGRENEKLFF. The chain employs TRBV7-2 and TRBJ1-4; no clear D gene. Between the trimmed V and J ends, which lost 5 bases and 5 bases, there was a span of 15 bases. The CDR3 runs to 15 residues. CDR1 is SGHTA, CDR2 FQGNSA, per germline. The variable domain in full, with the rest retrieved from reference TRBV7-2 and TRBJ1-4, is GAGVSQSPSNKVTEKGKDVELRCDPISGHTALYWYRQSLGQGLEFLIYFQGNSAPDKSGLPSDRFSAERTGGSVSTLTIQRTQQEDSAVYLCASSRDGRENEKLFFGSGTQLSVL.

The chain links TRBV9 to TRBJ2-7, with 8 bases that match TRBD1. V gave up 4 bases and J gave up 0 bases; unmatched junction bases: 6. Looked up from germline, CDR1 is SGDLS and CDR2 is YYNGEE. This CDR3 comprises 15 residues. CDR3: CASSITGGSSYEQYF. The DNA of the CDR3 is TGTGCCAGCAGCATCACAGGGGGGAGCTCCTACGAGCAGTACTTC.